This TCR beta chain was profiled in a study of blood T cell repertoires in COVID-19. Study summary: Material from acute and convalescent COVID-19 was sourced from the United States, Italy and Spain. The cDNA or gDNA used as material had been derived from T cells, B-cell-depleted T cells, or PBMCs.

Clones were read by immunoSEQ multiplex PCR, and TCRdb kept only the in-frame ones, dropping some. The data show 400,000 to 550,000 clones, around 90% seen once. V lost 6 bases and J lost 5; bases outside the gene matches: 8. Germline V CDR1 and CDR2: SGHDT, YYEEEE. There are 15 residues in the CDR3. Study members were between roughly 18 and 100 years old and lived in 20 to 30 US regions. Donors were grouped by their self-reported clinical history. The specimen sequenced was PBMCs or T cells enriched from blood (not recorded which). The V gene is TRBV5-6, the J gene TRBJ2-4; the match to TRBD1 covers 10 bases. The clonotype originates from a woman between 18 and 30 years old with acute COVID-19. Here the CDR3 DNA reads TGTGCCAGCAACTTCAGGACAGGGGGGCAAAACATTCAGTACTTC. This encodes CASNFRTGGQNIQYF.